This T cell receptor beta chain is drawn from a study of yellow fever vaccine responses in identical twins. This CDR3 contains 15 residues. Germline values: CDR1 LNHDA, CDR2 SQIVND (reference sequence). J lost 6 bases, V lost 5 bases, and 8 bases had no gene match. TCRdb reanalysed the RT-PCR reads using MiXCR and keeps one entry per CDR3 protein. The profile shows over 15,000 distinct CDR3 sequences, roughly 80% of them singletons. To note about this clonotype: As yet, its antigen is unknown.

Findings of the study overall: Each twin's T cell response to the vaccine was reported to look partly convergent and partly personalized.

The specimen was T cells from blood (PBMCs), unsorted or a sorted subset (not recorded which), collected before or after yellow fever vaccination (not recorded which). This receptor was taken from a young woman who received the yellow fever vaccine. The chain links TRBV19 to TRBJ2-3, with 10 bases fitting TRBD1. CDR3 loop: CASSVRDRGRDTQYF. The CDR3 nucleotides read TGTGCCAGTAGTGTCCGGGACAGGGGCAGGGATACGCAGTATTTT.